One sample yielded the 3 T cell receptor beta chains listed below, sequenced in a study of T-cell memory formation after mild COVID-19. TCRdb independently ran MiXCR on the 5' RACE reads; one entry per CDR3 protein. The sample lists about 540,000 distinct CDR3 sequences, around 21% seen once, with around 12% in the top ten. Sequencing input: PBMCs or a T cell subset sorted from them (not recorded which). These receptors were taken from an adult woman who had mild COVID-19 (a few samples of this study predate the infection). Cell type and time point are not known.

The chain joins TRBV12-3 or TRBV12-4 to TRBJ2-7; D gene unclear. The CDR3 runs 11 residues. V gave up 3 bases and J gave up 6 bases, with 6 bases separating them. The CDR3 here is CASSFGFEQYF. The CDR3 coding sequence is TGTGCCAGCAGTTTTGGGTTCGAGCAGTACTTC.

This clonotype was seen a few times. The gene calls are TRBV27 and TRBJ1-5; TRBD1 might be the D (5 bases). V was trimmed by 3 bases and J by 5 bases, leaving 11 bases between them. There are 14 residues in the CDR3. Germline CDR1 and CDR2: MNHEY and SMNVEV (reference sequence). CDR3 sequence reads: CASSFGQEDQPQHF. The CDR3 DNA reads TGTGCCAGCAGTTTTGGACAAGAAGATCAGCCCCAGCATTTT.

This clonotype occurred a few times. The V gene is TRBV7-6, the J gene TRBJ1-2; 7 nucleotides match TRBD1. Germline CDR1 and CDR2: SGHVS and FNYEAQ. Trimming cost V 5 bases and J 4 bases; bases outside gene matches: 4. The CDR3 contains 13 residues. The CDR3 is CASSPGQAYGYTF. CDR3 nucleotides: TGTGCCAGCAGCCCCGGACAGGCCTATGGCTACACCTTC. The full variable domain, rest sourced from reference TRBV7-6 and TRBJ1-2, is GAGVSQSPRYKVTKRGQDVALRCDPISGHVSLYWYRQALGQGPEFLTYFNYEAQQDKSGLPNDRFSAERPEGSISTLTIQRTEQRDSAMYRCASSPGQAYGYTFGSGTRLTVV.